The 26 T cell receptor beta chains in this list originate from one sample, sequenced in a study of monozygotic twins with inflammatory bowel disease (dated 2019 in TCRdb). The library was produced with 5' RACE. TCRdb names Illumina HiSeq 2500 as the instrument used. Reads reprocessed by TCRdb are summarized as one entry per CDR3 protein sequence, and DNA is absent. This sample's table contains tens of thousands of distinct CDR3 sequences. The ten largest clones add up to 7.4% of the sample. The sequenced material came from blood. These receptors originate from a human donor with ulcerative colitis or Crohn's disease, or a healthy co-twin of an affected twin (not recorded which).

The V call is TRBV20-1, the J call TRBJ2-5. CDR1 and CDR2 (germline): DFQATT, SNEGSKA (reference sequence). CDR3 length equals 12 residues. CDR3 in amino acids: CSAGQVEETQYF.

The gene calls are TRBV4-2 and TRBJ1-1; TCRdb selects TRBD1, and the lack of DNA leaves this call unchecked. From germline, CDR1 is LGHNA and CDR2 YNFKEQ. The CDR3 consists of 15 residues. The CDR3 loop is CASSQVGAGTFGAFF.

This chain's CDR3 is CASSHSGVAGANVLTF. V gene TRBV11-2 combines with J gene TRBJ2-6; TCRdb returns TRBD1, unconfirmable since there is no DNA. The CDR3 has 16 residues. Germline loops: CDR1 SGHAT, CDR2 FQNNGV.

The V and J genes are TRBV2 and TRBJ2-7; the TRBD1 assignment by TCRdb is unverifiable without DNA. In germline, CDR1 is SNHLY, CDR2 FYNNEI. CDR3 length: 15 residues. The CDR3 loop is CASSDDTGILYEQYF. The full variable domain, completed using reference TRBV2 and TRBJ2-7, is EPEVTQTPSHQVTQMGQEVILRCVPISNHLYFYWYRQILGQKVEFLVSFYNNEISEKSEIFDDQFSVERPDGSNFTLKIRSTKLEDSAMYFCASSDDTGILYEQYFGPGTRLTVT.

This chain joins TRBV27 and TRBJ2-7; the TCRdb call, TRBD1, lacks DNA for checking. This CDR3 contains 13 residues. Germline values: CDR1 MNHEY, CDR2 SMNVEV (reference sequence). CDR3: CATRGGASYEQYF.

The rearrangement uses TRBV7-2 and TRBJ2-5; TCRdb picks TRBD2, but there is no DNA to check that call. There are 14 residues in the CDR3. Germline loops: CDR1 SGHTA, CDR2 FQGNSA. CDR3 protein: CASSLGGDTRAQYF.

CDR3: CASSPSWTVSTDTQYF. This chain uses TRBV12-3 or TRBV12-4 with TRBJ2-3; as DNA is missing, the TRBD1 call by TCRdb cannot be tested. This CDR3 region has 16 residues.

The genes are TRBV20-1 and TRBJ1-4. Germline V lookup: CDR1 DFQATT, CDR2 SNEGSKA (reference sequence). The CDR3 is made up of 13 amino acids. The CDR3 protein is CSARDESPEKLFF.

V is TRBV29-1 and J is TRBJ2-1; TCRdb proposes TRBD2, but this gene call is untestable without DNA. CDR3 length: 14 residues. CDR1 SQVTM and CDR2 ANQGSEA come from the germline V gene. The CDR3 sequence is CSVEGTPRRNEQFF.

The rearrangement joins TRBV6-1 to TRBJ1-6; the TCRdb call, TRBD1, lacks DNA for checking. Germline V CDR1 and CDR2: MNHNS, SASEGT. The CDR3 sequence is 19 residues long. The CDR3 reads CASILPRGAGRVYNSPLHF.

The CDR3: CASSLFRGGLNNEQFF. This chain connects TRBV7-9 to TRBJ2-1; the TRBD2 assignment by TCRdb is unverifiable without DNA. The CDR3 covers 16 residues. The germline gives CDR1 SEHNR, CDR2 FQNEAQ (reference sequence).

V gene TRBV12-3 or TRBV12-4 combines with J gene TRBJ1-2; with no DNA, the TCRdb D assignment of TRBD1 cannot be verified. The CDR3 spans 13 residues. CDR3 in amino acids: CASSRGQGSGYTF.

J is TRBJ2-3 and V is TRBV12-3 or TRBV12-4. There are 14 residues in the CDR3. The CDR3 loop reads CASSLRLATDTQYF.

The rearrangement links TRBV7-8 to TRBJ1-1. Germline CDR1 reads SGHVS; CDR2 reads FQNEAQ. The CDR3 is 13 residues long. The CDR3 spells CASSDIWDTEAFF.

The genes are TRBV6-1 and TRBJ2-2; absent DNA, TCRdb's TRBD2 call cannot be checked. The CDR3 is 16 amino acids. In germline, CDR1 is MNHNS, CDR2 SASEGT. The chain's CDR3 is CASSPGLAANTGELFF.

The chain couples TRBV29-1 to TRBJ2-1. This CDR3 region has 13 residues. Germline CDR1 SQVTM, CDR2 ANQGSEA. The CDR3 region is CSVAISSYNEQFF.

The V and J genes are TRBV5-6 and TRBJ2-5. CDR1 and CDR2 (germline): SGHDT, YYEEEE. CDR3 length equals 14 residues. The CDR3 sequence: CASSFYVSKRTQYF.

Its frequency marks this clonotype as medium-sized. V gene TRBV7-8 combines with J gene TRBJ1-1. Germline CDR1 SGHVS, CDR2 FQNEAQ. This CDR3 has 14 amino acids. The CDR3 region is CASSSQRMNTEAFF.

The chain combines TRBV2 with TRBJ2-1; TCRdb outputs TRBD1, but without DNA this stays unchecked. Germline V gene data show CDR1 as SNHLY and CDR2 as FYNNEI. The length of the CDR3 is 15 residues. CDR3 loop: CASSGGTGPYNEQFF.

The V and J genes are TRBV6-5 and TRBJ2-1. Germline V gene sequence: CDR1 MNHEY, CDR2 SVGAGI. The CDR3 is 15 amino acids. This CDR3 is CASSYPTSVGNEQFF.

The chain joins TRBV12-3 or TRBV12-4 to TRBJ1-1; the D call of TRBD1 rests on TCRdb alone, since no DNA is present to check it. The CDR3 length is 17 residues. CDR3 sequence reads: CASSPPGGARLNTEAFF.

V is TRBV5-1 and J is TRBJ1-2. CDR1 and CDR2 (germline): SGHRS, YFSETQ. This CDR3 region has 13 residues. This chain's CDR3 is CASSTDIFDGYTF. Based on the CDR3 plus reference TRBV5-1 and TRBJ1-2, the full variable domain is KAGVTQTPRYLIKTRGQQVTLSCSPISGHRSVSWYQQTPGQGLQFLFEYFSETQRNKGNFPGRFSGRQFSNSRSEMNVSTLELGDSALYLCASSTDIFDGYTFGSGTRLTVV.

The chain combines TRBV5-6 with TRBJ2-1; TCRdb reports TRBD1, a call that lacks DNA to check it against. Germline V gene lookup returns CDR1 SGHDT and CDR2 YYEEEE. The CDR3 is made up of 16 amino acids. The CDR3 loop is CASSFTGQGAYNEQFF.

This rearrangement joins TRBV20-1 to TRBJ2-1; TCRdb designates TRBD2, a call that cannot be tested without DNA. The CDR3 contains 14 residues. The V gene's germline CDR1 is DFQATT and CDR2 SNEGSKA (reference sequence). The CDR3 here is CSALKASGYNEQFF.

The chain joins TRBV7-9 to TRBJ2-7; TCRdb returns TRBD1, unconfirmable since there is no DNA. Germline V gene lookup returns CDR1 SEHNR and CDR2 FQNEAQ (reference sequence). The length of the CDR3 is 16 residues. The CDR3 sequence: CASSLAQGSLSYEQYF.

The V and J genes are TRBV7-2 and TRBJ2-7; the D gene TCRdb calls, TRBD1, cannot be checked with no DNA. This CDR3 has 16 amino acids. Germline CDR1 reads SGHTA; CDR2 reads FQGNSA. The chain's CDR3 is CASSLTTSGGSYEQYF.